These 32 T cell receptor beta chains originate from one sample sequenced in a study of neurological immune-mediated disorders. One entry per CDR3 protein, called by TCRdb with MiXCR from the 5' RACE reads. The sample includes about 48,000 distinct CDR3 sequences, roughly 2% seen only once; the top ten take under 2.5%. Sequencing was performed on PBMCs. The receptors were gathered from a woman between 35 and 50 years old with multiple sclerosis.

This clonotype was counted at least ten times. The rearrangement links TRBV7-9 to TRBJ2-2; D might be TRBD1 or TRBD2, each matching 5 bases. The CDR3 contains 15 residues. The V and J ends lost 2 bases and 1 base respectively, with 8 bases between them. CDR1 SEHNR and CDR2 FQNEAQ come from the germline V gene (reference sequence). The DNA for the CDR3 is TGTGCCAGCAGCTTAATGGGGGTGAACACCGGGGAGCTGTTTTTT. This codes for CASSLMGVNTGELFF.

This clonotype was counted ten times or more. The V call is TRBV12-3 or TRBV12-4, the J call TRBJ2-2; no firm D call. V lost 5 bases, J lost 6 bases, and 13 bases lay in between. The CDR3 sequence is 14 residues long. CDR3 protein: CASSPTLGAGELFF. In nucleotides, the CDR3 is TGTGCCAGCAGTCCGACTCTAGGAGCCGGGGAGCTGTTTTTT.

This clonotype appeared many times. V and J are TRBV29-1 and TRBJ2-3, with a possible D match to TRBD2 (7 bases). This CDR3 comprises 15 residues. V lost 7 bases and J lost 3, with 20 bases in between. CDR1 is SQVTM and CDR2 is ANQGSEA in the germline V gene. As DNA, the CDR3 is TGCAGCGCCGCTGACGGGGGGCGCTTTACAGATACGCAGTATTTT. Translated, it gives CSAADGGRFTDTQYF.

This clonotype was found many times. This chain connects TRBV7-2 to TRBJ2-5, with a tentative D call TRBD2 (5 bases). Germline CDR1 SGHTA, CDR2 FQGNSA. This CDR3 is built from 13 residues. The V end was cut by 4 bases, the J end by 9 bases, with 15 bases between. CDR3 in amino acids: CASSSAGAVAQYF. The DNA for the CDR3 is TGTGCCAGCAGCTCCGCCGGAGCGGTTGCCCAGTACTTC.

This clonotype was counted ten times or more. The V gene is TRBV29-1, the J gene TRBJ2-1; D might be TRBD1 (5 bases). Germline V gives CDR1 SQVTM, CDR2 ANQGSEA. V was cut by 7 bases and J by 10 bases, with 14 bases left in between. The CDR3 consists of 11 residues. The CDR3, as DNA: TGCAGCGCCGAGGACACCCAGGAGCAGTTCTTC. This gives the protein CSAEDTQEQFF.

This clonotype was seen ten or more times. V gene TRBV15 combines with J gene TRBJ2-1, with 8 bases lining up with TRBD1. The CDR3 runs to 13 residues. With V trimmed by 1 base and J by 7 bases, 0 bases remained unmatched. The germline gives CDR1 LNHNV, CDR2 YYDKDF (reference sequence). The CDR3 coding sequence is TGTGCCACCAGCAGAGGGGACAGGAATGAGCAGTTCTTC. Protein product: CATSRGDRNEQFF.

There are many counts of this clonotype. V is TRBV6-5 and J is TRBJ2-1; 10 nucleotides agree with TRBD1. The CDR3 is 16 amino acids. Germline-derived CDR1 and CDR2 are MNHEY and SVGAGI. With 5 bases clipped from V and 8 bases from J, the junction kept 12 bases outside the gene matches. The CDR3 region is CASSGGGRTGGDEQFF. For the CDR3, the DNA is TGTGCCAGCAGTGGGGGTGGTCGGACAGGGGGAGATGAGCAGTTCTTC.

This clonotype was observed many times. The V gene is TRBV20-1, the J gene TRBJ2-2, with D perhaps matching TRBD1 or TRBD2 (6 bases each). This CDR3 has 15 amino acids. Trimming pared 1 base from V and 4 bases from J, leaving 13 bases between. Germline assignment: CDR1 DFQATT and CDR2 SNEGSKA (reference sequence). CDR3 sequence (DNA): TGCAGTGCTAGAGTAGGGGGTAGCGGCACCGGGGAGCTGTTTTTT. Translation gives CSARVGGSGTGELFF.

This clonotype was observed many times. The chain is built from TRBV7-8 and TRBJ2-3; TRBD2 aligns across 11 bases. CDR3 size: 15 residues. Unmatched junction bases numbered 6, after V lost 5 bases and J lost 5 bases. Per germline, CDR1 SGHVS and CDR2 FQNEAQ. The CDR3 reads CASSPSSGGRDTQYF. DNA for the CDR3: TGTGCCAGCAGCCCGTCTAGCGGGGGGAGAGATACGCAGTATTTT.

This clonotype has ten or more counts. The chain uses TRBV5-1 and TRBJ1-1, with D perhaps TRBD1 (6 bases). The V end lost 2 bases, the J end lost 3 bases, and 11 bases lay between the germline ends. This CDR3 region has 14 residues. CDR1 is SGHRS, CDR2 YFSETQ, per germline. DNA of the CDR3: TGCGCCAGCAGCTTTCAACAGGGCGACACTGAAGCTTTCTTT. Encoded protein: CASSFQQGDTEAFF.

Comments on this clonotype: The germline gene is not matched at one end of the junction; a read error may be the cause. This chain uses TRBV5-1 with TRBJ2-1, with a possible D match to TRBD1 (6 bases). CDR1 and CDR2 from the germline V gene are SGHRS and YFSETQ. This CDR3 has 15 residues. The CDR3 protein is CTSSKDRADYNEQFF. The CDR3 DNA reads as TGCACCAGCAGCAAGGACAGAGCCGACTACAATGAGCAGTTCTTC.

The table lists this clonotype with many counts. The genes are TRBV7-9 and TRBJ2-2, with D possibly TRBD2 on 5 matching bases. The V gene lost 5 bases and the J gene lost 4 bases, with 11 bases spanning the gap. This CDR3 spans 14 amino acids. Germline V gene sequence: CDR1 SEHNR, CDR2 FQNEAQ (reference sequence). The CDR3 DNA follows: TGTGCCAGCAGCAAGCCCGAGGGCACCGGGGAGCTGTTTTTT. Its translation: CASSKPEGTGELFF.

The table lists this clonotype with many counts. This chain joins TRBV20-1 and TRBJ2-3, with 9 bases that match TRBD2. Germline CDR1 is DFQATT and CDR2 is SNEGSKA (reference sequence). The CDR3 consists of 16 residues. The V gene end was trimmed by 5 bases and the J gene end by 4 bases; junction bases not matched to a gene: 13. In nucleotides, the CDR3 is TGCAGTGCTCCGCACTCGCGGGGGGGCTGGGCAGATACGCAGTATTTT. The encoded protein is CSAPHSRGGWADTQYF.

This clonotype appeared many times. J is TRBJ2-5 and V is TRBV20-1, with D maybe TRBD2 (5 bases). Deletions cut 7 bases from V and 5 bases from J, with 14 bases between. The CDR3 consists of 12 residues. The germline V gene has CDR1 DFQATT and CDR2 SNEGSKA (reference sequence). Here the CDR3 DNA reads TGCAGTGTACGAGGGAGTTGGGAGACCCAGTACTTC. The encoded protein is CSVRGSWETQYF.

This clonotype was found many times. The rearrangement uses TRBV20-1 and TRBJ1-1; D possibly corresponds to TRBD1 (5 bases). Germline V lookup: CDR1 DFQATT, CDR2 SNEGSKA (reference sequence). The CDR3 is 13 amino acids. The V end lost 2 bases, the J end lost 7 bases, and 14 bases lay between the germline ends. The DNA of the CDR3 is TGCAGTGCTAGAAGCAGGGTTTATAGTGAAGCTTTCTTT. Translating it yields CSARSRVYSEAFF.

By share of the sample, this clonotype is medium-sized. This chain links TRBV20-1 with TRBJ1-1; D unresolved. The CDR3 extends over 12 amino acids. Germline lookup yields CDR1 DFQATT and CDR2 SNEGSKA (reference sequence). V shed 4 bases and J shed 0 bases, with 6 bases lying between them. CDR3 coding DNA: TGCAGTGCTATGCCCATGAACACTGAAGCTTTCTTT. Amino acids: CSAMPMNTEAFF.

In this sample, this clonotype turned up many times. The gene calls are TRBV5-1 and TRBJ2-7; maybe TRBD1 (6 bases). With 1 base removed from V and 2 bases from J, the gap between germline ends came to 13 bases. Germline lookup yields CDR1 SGHRS and CDR2 YFSETQ. The CDR3 runs 15 residues. CDR3: CASSLLQGLTYEQYF. The CDR3 DNA sequence: TGCGCCAGCAGCTTGTTACAGGGTCTAACCTACGAGCAGTACTTC.

This clonotype was seen many times. V gene TRBV20-1 combines with J gene TRBJ2-3, with 9 bases aligning to TRBD2. V trimming: 3 bases; J trimming: 2 bases; junction bases outside the gene matches: 3. The CDR3 runs to 14 residues. The germline gives CDR1 DFQATT, CDR2 SNEGSKA (reference sequence). The CDR3 spells CSARSGGFTDTQYF. The CDR3 DNA reads TGCAGTGCTAGGAGCGGGGGGTTCACAGATACGCAGTATTTT.

This clonotype came up many times. The gene calls are TRBV6-1 and TRBJ1-6; D is unclear. The V end was cut by 10 bases, the J end by 7 bases, with 17 bases between. CDR3 length equals 14 residues. Germline V CDR1 and CDR2: MNHNS, SASEGT. The CDR3 sequence is CATTSTLDNSPLHF. As DNA, the CDR3 is TGTGCCACCACCTCGACCCTAGACAATTCACCCCTCCACTTT.

This clonotype was seen at least ten times. The rearrangement uses TRBV5-1 and TRBJ2-7; D call uncertain. Germline CDR1 SGHRS, CDR2 YFSETQ. CDR3 length equals 15 residues. The germline V and J ends were trimmed by 2 bases and 0 bases, with 12 bases remaining between them. CDR3 nucleotide sequence: TGCGCCAGCAGCTTAAAGGGAAAAAGCTCCTACGAGCAGTACTTC. It encodes CASSLKGKSSYEQYF.

This clonotype was seen ten or more times. The chain combines TRBV6-2 or TRBV6-3 with TRBJ2-3; D may be TRBD2 (5 bases). Germline V gene sequence: CDR1 MNHEY, CDR2 SVGEGT. CDR3 size: 13 residues. With 4 bases removed from V and 14 bases from J, the gap between germline ends came to 19 bases. The CDR3 loop reads CASSLTREGRPYF. CDR3 DNA sequence: TGTGCCAGCAGTTTGACCAGAGAGGGAAGGCCGTATTTT.

This clonotype was seen many times. V and J are TRBV5-1 and TRBJ2-1; D is undetermined. The CDR3 is made up of 11 amino acids. Trimming removed 0 bases at V and 10 bases at J, with 5 bases between. Per germline, CDR1 SGHRS and CDR2 YFSETQ. The CDR3 loop reads CASSLVGEQFF. CDR3 DNA: TGCGCCAGCAGCTTGGTAGGGGAGCAGTTCTTC. Full variable domain (missing parts from reference TRBV5-1 and TRBJ2-1): KAGVTQTPRYLIKTRGQQVTLSCSPISGHRSVSWYQQTPGQGLQFLFEYFSETQRNKGNFPGRFSGRQFSNSRSEMNVSTLELGDSALYLCASSLVGEQFFGPGTRLTVL.

This clonotype was seen many times. V usage is TRBV4-1 and J usage is TRBJ2-3, with unresolved D. This CDR3 contains 15 residues. Germline CDR1 and CDR2: MGHRA and YSYEKL. The germline V and J ends were trimmed by 0 bases and 2 bases, with 9 bases remaining between them. DNA of the CDR3: TGCGCCAGCAGCCAAGACGGGCATCCCACAGATACGCAGTATTTT. Translating it yields CASSQDGHPTDTQYF.

As concerns this clonotype: This may stem from a read error, because a much larger clone lies one nucleotide away. The chain joins TRBV7-9 to TRBJ1-5; D gene uncertain. The germline V gene encodes CDR1 SEHNR and CDR2 FQNEAQ (reference sequence). V gave up 5 bases and J gave up 5 bases, with 13 bases separating them. The CDR3 has 14 residues. CDR3 residues: CASSLHGRDQPQHF. The CDR3 DNA reads as TGTGCCAGCAGCCTACATGGGAGGGATCAGCCCCAGCATTTT.

In its sample, this clonotype was seen a few times. The CDR3 DNA is TGTGCCAGCAGTGATGTGCAGGTTAAGACCCAGTACTTC. Translated, it gives CASSDVQVKTQYF. The V and J genes are TRBV6-1 and TRBJ2-5; D is undetermined. Germline V lookup: CDR1 MNHNS, CDR2 SASEGT. Trimming removed 3 bases at V and 6 bases at J, with 11 bases between. The CDR3 runs 13 residues.

This clonotype was observed many times. The V gene is TRBV11-2, the J gene TRBJ2-3, with D tentatively TRBD1 (6 bases). The CDR3 is 15 amino acids. Germline V lookup: CDR1 SGHAT, CDR2 FQNNGV. Trimming took 4 bases from V and 7 from J, leaving 18 bases between them. DNA of the CDR3: TGTGCCAGCAGCTCGGAATGGGGGCCGAGGAATACGCAGTATTTT. This sequence encodes CASSSEWGPRNTQYF.

The table lists this clonotype with many counts. The V and J genes are TRBV5-1 and TRBJ2-7; 8 nucleotides agree with TRBD1. The CDR3 is 17 amino acids. Germline V lookup: CDR1 SGHRS, CDR2 YFSETQ. The V and J ends lost 4 bases and 0 bases, in that order; junction bases with no gene match: 12. In DNA form, the CDR3 reads TGCGCCAGCAGCCCGGGCCGGACAGGGATCTTCTCCTACGAGCAGTACTTC. This translates into CASSPGRTGIFSYEQYF.

This clonotype was recorded many times. Written as DNA, the CDR3 is TGTGCCAGCAGTTTACAACAGGGGAATTCACCCCTCCACTTT. It translates to CASSLQQGNSPLHF. The genes are TRBV12-3 or TRBV12-4 and TRBJ1-6; 7 nucleotides align to TRBD1. CDR3 size: 14 residues. V shed 2 bases, J shed 7 bases, and the junction held 2 bases outside the gene matches.

This clonotype was seen many times. The V gene is TRBV7-9, the J gene TRBJ1-5; D gene uncertain. With 5 bases removed from V and 7 bases from J, the gap between germline ends came to 15 bases. The CDR3 is made up of 14 amino acids. Looked up from germline, CDR1 is SEHNR and CDR2 is FQNEAQ (reference sequence). Here the CDR3 DNA reads TGTGCCAGCAGCCTCTCCTCCAGTTCCCAGCCCCAGCATTTT. This gives the protein CASSLSSSSQPQHF.

This clonotype appeared many times. The chain recombines TRBV5-1 with TRBJ1-1; the D gene is possibly TRBD1 (5 bases). This CDR3 has 13 amino acids. Germline CDR1 is SGHRS and CDR2 is YFSETQ. V was pared by 0 bases and J by 5 bases, with 8 bases between. The chain's CDR3 is CASSLEEGTEAFF. The DNA for the CDR3 is TGCGCCAGCAGCTTGGAGGAGGGGACTGAAGCTTTCTTT.

This clonotype was recorded at least ten times. This chain joins TRBV5-1 and TRBJ2-2; D is possibly TRBD1 (5 bases). The germline V gene encodes CDR1 SGHRS and CDR2 YFSETQ. The V and J ends lost 1 base and 2 bases respectively, with 15 bases between them. The CDR3 spans 17 residues. CDR3 in amino acids: CASSLTPTDHNTGELFF. The CDR3 DNA is TGCGCCAGCAGCTTGACCCCGACAGACCATAACACCGGGGAGCTGTTTTTT. The whole variable domain, remainder taken from reference TRBV5-1 and TRBJ2-2, is KAGVTQTPRYLIKTRGQQVTLSCSPISGHRSVSWYQQTPGQGLQFLFEYFSETQRNKGNFPGRFSGRQFSNSRSEMNVSTLELGDSALYLCASSLTPTDHNTGELFFGEGSRLTVL.

A word on this clonotype: This could be a read error, since a much larger clone is one nucleotide away. The chain is built from TRBV5-1 and TRBJ2-7, with 9 nucleotides matching TRBD1. CDR3 length equals 15 residues. With 4 bases clipped from V and 3 bases from J, the junction kept 8 bases outside the gene matches. The germline gives CDR1 SGHRS, CDR2 YFSETQ. Written as DNA, the CDR3 is TGCGCCAGCAGCCGTATCGGACAGGGGTTCTACGAGCAGTACGTC. Translation gives CASSRIGQGFYEQYV.